This is a list of T cell receptor beta chains from one sample in a study of identifying expanded T cells in peripheral blood. Assay used: immunoSEQ multiplex PCR; TCRdb lists only in-frame clones, some missing. Among about 97,000 clones, approximately 90% were seen once, and the ten largest hold roughly 14%. Sequencing was carried out using blood. These receptors came from a person between 18 and 75 years old in good health. CDR3s include the opening cysteine and the closing phenylalanine or tryptophan. Each record gives: D gene, J gene, clone size, V gene, CDR3 DNA, CDR3 protein. A D gene is named only where the DNA matches it firmly. The size entry is marked missing in some rows and otherwise reads once, few, many or a size class.

d_gene: NA; j_gene: TRBJ2-7; abundance: NA; v_gene: TRBV10-2; CDR3nt: TGCGCCAGCAGCCTGCAGGGAGAGCAGTACTTC; CDR3aa: CASSLQGEQYF
d_gene: TRBD1; j_gene: TRBJ1-2; abundance: NA; v_gene: TRBV10-2; CDR3nt: TGCGCCAGCAGTGAGGGGGGGCGGACAGGCTATGGCTACACCTTC; CDR3aa: CASSEGGRTGYGYTF
d_gene: NA; j_gene: TRBJ2-7; abundance: NA; v_gene: TRBV23-1; CDR3nt: TGCGCCAGCAGTCACCCCGACGGCGGCGGCGAGCAGTACTTC; CDR3aa: CASSHPDGGGEQYF
d_gene: TRBD1; j_gene: TRBJ1-2; abundance: NA; v_gene: TRBV28; CDR3nt: TGTGCCAGCACCGAAGGGGGGACAGGTGGCCTAGGCTACACCTTC; CDR3aa: CASTEGGTGGLGYTF
d_gene: TRBD2; j_gene: TRBJ2-3; abundance: NA; v_gene: TRBV7-3; CDR3nt: TGTGCCAGCAGTAGATCCGGGACTAGCGAAACAGATACGCAGTATTTT; CDR3aa: CASSRSGTSETDTQYF
d_gene: TRBD1; j_gene: TRBJ2-1; abundance: NA; v_gene: TRBV5-1; CDR3nt: TGCGCCAGCAGCTCCGGACAGGTATCCTACAATGAGCAGTTCTTC; CDR3aa: CASSSGQVSYNEQFF
d_gene: NA; j_gene: TRBJ1-6; abundance: NA; v_gene: TRBV30; CDR3nt: TGTGCCGCCGAAAGGGAGGGGGGTTCACCCCTCCACTTT; CDR3aa: CAAEREGGSPLHF
d_gene: NA; j_gene: TRBJ2-5; abundance: few; v_gene: TRBV7-8; CDR3nt: TGTGCCAGCAGCTTAAATGAAGCGACCCAGTACTTC; CDR3aa: CASSLNEATQYF
d_gene: TRBD1; j_gene: TRBJ2-1; abundance: NA; v_gene: TRBV7-2; CDR3nt: TGTGCCAGCAGCTCGGACAGGGGTCGTGAGCAGTTCTTC; CDR3aa: CASSSDRGREQFF
d_gene: NA; j_gene: TRBJ1-1; abundance: NA; v_gene: TRBV10-3; CDR3nt: TGTGCCATCACCGGCAGTGGGAACACTGAAGCTTTCTTT; CDR3aa: CAITGSGNTEAFF
d_gene: NA; j_gene: TRBJ2-6; abundance: NA; v_gene: TRBV4-1; CDR3nt: TGCGCCAGCAGCCAAGCGTCCGCGGGGACTTACTCTGGGGCCAACGTCCTGACTTTC; CDR3aa: CASSQASAGTYSGANVLTF
d_gene: NA; j_gene: TRBJ2-5; abundance: NA; v_gene: TRBV5-1; CDR3nt: TGCGCCAGCAGCGTGGCACAGGGATCACACGCAAACTTGGAGACCCAGTACTTC; CDR3aa: CASSVAQGSHANLETQYF
d_gene: TRBD2; j_gene: TRBJ2-1; abundance: NA; v_gene: TRBV7-6; CDR3nt: TGTGCCAGCAGCTTAGATAGCGGGACTAGCGGGAGAGGTGAGCAGTTCTTC; CDR3aa: CASSLDSGTSGRGEQFF
d_gene: NA; j_gene: TRBJ2-7; abundance: NA; v_gene: TRBV5-4; CDR3nt: TGTGCCAGCAGCTCCTTTTACGAGCAGTACTTC; CDR3aa: CASSSFYEQYF
d_gene: NA; j_gene: TRBJ2-5; abundance: few; v_gene: TRBV6-5; CDR3nt: TGTGCCAGCAGTTACTCCGCTGGTACCGAAGAGACCCAGTACTTC; CDR3aa: CASSYSAGTEETQYF
d_gene: NA; j_gene: TRBJ1-6; abundance: NA; v_gene: TRBV7-9; CDR3nt: TGTGCCAGCAGCATCGGGCAGCAGGGGAGCATGACACCCCTCCACTTT; CDR3aa: CASSIGQQGSMTPLHF
d_gene: NA; j_gene: TRBJ1-1; abundance: once; v_gene: TRBV27; CDR3nt: TGTGCCAGCAGACTCCAGGGGCCGAACACTGAAGCTTTCTTT; CDR3aa: CASRLQGPNTEAFF
d_gene: NA; j_gene: TRBJ2-7; abundance: NA; v_gene: TRBV27; CDR3nt: TGTGCCAGCAGTTTAAAGGGGGTGAGGGGCGGAGACTACGAGCAGTACTTC; CDR3aa: CASSLKGVRGGDYEQYF
d_gene: NA; j_gene: TRBJ2-1; abundance: NA; v_gene: TRBV7-9; CDR3nt: TGTGCCAGCAGCCCCGGGTCCTACAATGAGCAGTTCTTC; CDR3aa: CASSPGSYNEQFF
d_gene: NA; j_gene: TRBJ2-7; abundance: NA; v_gene: TRBV28; CDR3nt: TGTGCCAGTTCTGGGGGGTCCGATGTCGAGCAGTACTTC; CDR3aa: CASSGGSDVEQYF
d_gene: NA; j_gene: TRBJ2-5; abundance: NA; v_gene: TRBV5-1; CDR3nt: TGCGCCAGCAGCCAGGACTGGCCCCAAGAGACCCAGTACTTC; CDR3aa: CASSQDWPQETQYF
d_gene: TRBD1; j_gene: TRBJ2-7; abundance: once; v_gene: TRBV28; CDR3nt: TGTGCCAGCAGTTTAATGCCCCAGGGGGCTTACGAGCAGTACTTC; CDR3aa: CASSLMPQGAYEQYF
d_gene: TRBD1; j_gene: TRBJ1-1; abundance: NA; v_gene: TRBV25-1; CDR3nt: TGTGCCAGCAGTGTAACAGGGGGCGGGAACACTGAAGCTTTCTTT; CDR3aa: CASSVTGGGNTEAFF
d_gene: NA; j_gene: TRBJ2-1; abundance: NA; v_gene: TRBV10-1; CDR3nt: TGCGCCAGCAGTGCCTTTAGGGGCTATGAGCAGTTCTTC; CDR3aa: CASSAFRGYEQFF
d_gene: NA; j_gene: TRBJ2-3; abundance: NA; v_gene: TRBV14; CDR3nt: TGTGCCAGCAGGCTGACTGGAGGCGGGACAGATACGCAGTATTTT; CDR3aa: CASRLTGGGTDTQYF
d_gene: NA; j_gene: TRBJ2-7; abundance: NA; v_gene: TRBV7-6; CDR3nt: TGTGCCAGCAGCTTAATGGGTAACTACGAGCAGTACTTC; CDR3aa: CASSLMGNYEQYF
d_gene: NA; j_gene: TRBJ1-6; abundance: NA; v_gene: TRBV19; CDR3nt: TGTGCCAGTAGTATAGTACACAGGGAAACCCTCCACTTT; CDR3aa: CASSIVHRETLHF
d_gene: NA; j_gene: TRBJ2-2; abundance: NA; v_gene: TRBV4-3; CDR3nt: TGCGCCAGCAGCCAAGATGGAAGGGGGTATAACACCGGGGAGCTGTTTTTT; CDR3aa: CASSQDGRGYNTGELFF
d_gene: TRBD2; j_gene: TRBJ2-7; abundance: NA; v_gene: TRBV5-4; CDR3nt: TGTGCCAGCAGCACCTTGACTAGCGGGAGGTCTTCTTACGAGCAGTACTTC; CDR3aa: CASSTLTSGRSSYEQYF
d_gene: TRBD1; j_gene: TRBJ1-5; abundance: NA; v_gene: TRBV7-6; CDR3nt: TGTGCCAGCAGCTCGGGACAGGGGGGAATGAATCAGCCCCAGCATTTT; CDR3aa: CASSSGQGGMNQPQHF
d_gene: TRBD1; j_gene: TRBJ1-2; abundance: NA; v_gene: TRBV5-4; CDR3nt: TGTGCCAGCAGCTCAAGGACAGGTTTTTCCACCTTC; CDR3aa: CASSSRTGFSTF
d_gene: NA; j_gene: TRBJ1-1; abundance: NA; v_gene: TRBV5-1; CDR3nt: TGCGCCAGCAGCCCTTACACCGACGGGAACACTGAAGCTTTCTTT; CDR3aa: CASSPYTDGNTEAFF
d_gene: NA; j_gene: TRBJ1-2; abundance: NA; v_gene: TRBV2; CDR3nt: TGTGCCAGCAGTGAATGGAGAGGGGAAGATTATGGCTACACCTTC; CDR3aa: CASSEWRGEDYGYTF
d_gene: NA; j_gene: TRBJ2-7; abundance: NA; v_gene: TRBV10-1; CDR3nt: TGCGCCAGCAGTGTGGACCTATACTACGAGAAGCAGTACTTC; CDR3aa: CASSVDLYYEKQYF
d_gene: NA; j_gene: TRBJ1-2; abundance: NA; v_gene: TRBV7-9; CDR3nt: TGTGCCAGCAGCTTTTTTTCCGGGGTTGTCCCCTTCTTC; CDR3aa: CASSFFSGVVPFF
d_gene: NA; j_gene: TRBJ1-1; abundance: NA; v_gene: TRBV12-2; CDR3nt: TGTGCAAGTCGTATTGGGCCCGAGAACACTGAAGCTTTCTTT; CDR3aa: CASRIGPENTEAFF
d_gene: NA; j_gene: TRBJ2-3; abundance: once; v_gene: TRBV27; CDR3nt: TGTGCCAGCAGTTTAATGGTGGGCACAGATACGCAGTATTTT; CDR3aa: CASSLMVGTDTQYF
d_gene: NA; j_gene: TRBJ2-6; abundance: NA; v_gene: TRBV2; CDR3nt: TGTGCCAGCAGTGAACAGGGCTCTGGGGCCAACGTCCTGACTTTC; CDR3aa: CASSEQGSGANVLTF
d_gene: TRBD1; j_gene: TRBJ1-5; abundance: once; v_gene: TRBV18; CDR3nt: TGTGCCAGCTCACCCGGGACAGTAGATAGCAATCAGCCCCAGCATTTT; CDR3aa: CASSPGTVDSNQPQHF
d_gene: NA; j_gene: TRBJ1-5; abundance: NA; v_gene: TRBV19; CDR3nt: TGTGCCAACTACCGGGGCCTAGATCAGCCCCAGCATTTT; CDR3aa: CANYRGLDQPQHF
d_gene: NA; j_gene: TRBJ1-6; abundance: NA; v_gene: TRBV7-9; CDR3nt: TGTGCCAGCAGCTTAGGAGGACGCTCGAATTCACCCCTCCACTTT; CDR3aa: CASSLGGRSNSPLHF
d_gene: TRBD2; j_gene: TRBJ2-3; abundance: NA; v_gene: TRBV27; CDR3nt: TGTGCCAGCAGTCCGACTAGCGGGATTACAGATACGCAGTATTTT; CDR3aa: CASSPTSGITDTQYF
d_gene: TRBD2; j_gene: TRBJ2-7; abundance: NA; v_gene: TRBV11-2; CDR3nt: TGTGCCAGCAGCTTAGAACTAGCGGGAGCCCTCGGGTACTTC; CDR3aa: CASSLELAGALGYF
d_gene: NA; j_gene: TRBJ2-3; abundance: NA; v_gene: TRBV7-2; CDR3nt: TGTGCCAGCAGCTCCCCCTGGGGCGGCACAGATACGCAGTATTTT; CDR3aa: CASSSPWGGTDTQYF
d_gene: NA; j_gene: TRBJ2-3; abundance: NA; v_gene: TRBV28; CDR3nt: TGTGCCAGCTACTCCTATATTAGAGTCTCAGATACGCAGTATTTT; CDR3aa: CASYSYIRVSDTQYF
d_gene: NA; j_gene: TRBJ1-4; abundance: NA; v_gene: TRBV2; CDR3nt: TGTGCCAGCAGGCCCGGGGGAAGAGGGTGGGGTGAAAAACTGTTTTTT; CDR3aa: CASRPGGRGWGEKLFF
d_gene: TRBD1; j_gene: TRBJ1-1; abundance: NA; v_gene: TRBV10-2; CDR3nt: TGCGCCAGCGGGAGACAGGGTCCTGTCTATAACAACACTGAAGCTTTCTTT; CDR3aa: CASGRQGPVYNNTEAFF
d_gene: NA; j_gene: TRBJ1-3; abundance: NA; v_gene: TRBV6-6; CDR3nt: TGTGCCAGCAGTTCAACGCAGACAGGAAACACCATATATTTT; CDR3aa: CASSSTQTGNTIYF
d_gene: NA; j_gene: TRBJ1-2; abundance: NA; v_gene: TRBV10-3; CDR3nt: TGTGCCATCAGTGAGAGCTATGGCTACACCTTC; CDR3aa: CAISESYGYTF
d_gene: NA; j_gene: TRBJ2-1; abundance: once; v_gene: TRBV7-6; CDR3nt: TGTGCCAGCAGCTTAGGCACGCCTGGTGGTCTCGGGGAGCAGTTCTTC; CDR3aa: CASSLGTPGGLGEQFF
d_gene: NA; j_gene: TRBJ2-7; abundance: NA; v_gene: TRBV14; CDR3nt: TGTGCCAGCAGCCAGGGAACAGGGCTTCTATACGAGCAGTACTTC; CDR3aa: CASSQGTGLLYEQYF
d_gene: TRBD1; j_gene: TRBJ1-6; abundance: NA; v_gene: TRBV7-8; CDR3nt: TGTGCCAGCAGCTTCGGGACAGGGGGCTTCTCACCCCTCCACTTT; CDR3aa: CASSFGTGGFSPLHF
d_gene: NA; j_gene: TRBJ2-7; abundance: NA; v_gene: TRBV28; CDR3nt: TGTGCCAGCAGTTTTAGGCTGACAGGCCGGGGAAGTTACGAGCAGTACTTC; CDR3aa: CASSFRLTGRGSYEQYF
d_gene: TRBD2; j_gene: TRBJ2-2; abundance: NA; v_gene: TRBV7-3; CDR3nt: TGTGCCAGCCAGCGGGGGCCGAACACCGGGGAGCTGTTTTTT; CDR3aa: CASQRGPNTGELFF